The sequence of this T cell receptor (beta chain) was determined in a study of T cells in Graves' hyperthyroidism and ophthalmopathy. The CDR3 regions of TCR beta were amplified from RNA transcripts. TCR CDR3 underwent first-round RT-PCR with the HTBI primer set. TCRdb re-called the multiplex PCR reads with MiXCR, one entry per CDR3 protein. The repertoire has about 570,000 distinct CDR3 sequences, under 60% of them found once; the top ten carry roughly 19%. Germline CDR1 is SGDLS and CDR2 is YYNGEE. Trimming removed 3 bases from V and 4 bases from J, with 16 bases in between. The CDR3 sequence is 15 residues long. Study results and limitations: Blood also carried most thyroid clonotypes expanded above 0.001.

Exclusion of a patient resulted from uncontrolled infection, other autoimmune disease, pregnancy or lactation. A note on this clonotype: Its cognate antigen is unknown.

Sequenced sample: peripheral blood or thyroid tissue (not recorded which). The sequence came from an adult woman with Graves' disease, either hyperthyroidism or ophthalmopathy (not recorded which). The V call is TRBV9, the J call TRBJ1-2; TRBD1 is a possible D gene (6 bases). Written as DNA, the CDR3 is TGTGCCAGCAGCGGATCCGACAGGTTGAGCTATGGCTACACCTTC. Its translation: CASSGSDRLSYGYTF.